This entry concerns a single T cell receptor (beta chain). This clone was recorded a few times. No antigen is known for it. One base away there is no much larger clone; base qualities are not given. V gives up 10 bases and J gives up 8 bases, and the segment between their germline ends measures 18 bases. The CDR1 and CDR2 encoded by the germline V gene are ENHRY and SYGVKD. From the cysteine up to the phenylalanine, the CDR3 has a length of 13 residues. Left in the record is the CDR3 DNA by itself, 39 bases read in frame from the first base. This entry belongs to a study of beta chain features in type 1 diabetes (dated by TCRdb to the late 2010s). General notes on the study: Mean age, gender distribution, total cell number and subset yield were not different between patients and healthy donors. Across all samples, approximately 100 million sorted cells were examined, and cell number per subset correlated strongly with RNA yield. The study compared TCRB repertoires of sorted circulating CD4+ T cell subsets between recently diagnosed type 1 diabetes patients and matched healthy donors. Naive and central memory subsets were obtained from all 30 or so donors, but regulatory and stem cell-like memory subsets were isolated from only 8 patients and about 8 healthy donors. General conclusions and limits of the study: Naive, central memory and regulatory TCRB repertoires appeared to be more similar among patients than among healthy donors. Fewer insertions and more nucleotide deletions at VDJ recombination sites were observed in patients with type 1 diabetes, implying thymic rearrangement abnormalities. Because cDNA was sequenced instead of genomic DNA, activated cells with high expression could be over-represented, although the groups did not differ in activation or CD3 levels. Shorter templates might have been favored by PCR, but patient and control samples were amplified and corrected together, so both groups would have been affected equally by any skew. A moderate but significant shortening of TCRB CDR3 length was observed in type 1 diabetes patients in all four CD4+ subsets. HLA sub-analyses involved small numbers of individuals, so any influence of HLA type on TCRB rearrangement remained unresolved.

All of the isolated RNA was reverse transcribed with the High Capacity cDNA Reverse Transcription Kit, so expressed TCRB transcripts were sequenced. Deep immunoSEQ sequencing was applied to naive, central memory and regulatory T cell samples, giving an average of roughly 3.5 million total reads per sample. Sorted cells were lysed in RLT buffer and RNA was extracted with DNase-treated RNeasy Micro or Mini kits, depending on cell number. Each cell subset was processed on its own to prevent cross-contamination, while patient and healthy donor samples were processed together. TCRB sequences were amplified from cDNA with the immunoSEQ multiplex PCR, producing 87-bp fragments spanning the CDR3 region. Sequencing of the amplicons was done on the Illumina HiSeq platform. The paper's processing steps were these. Synthetic template baselines were used to correct PCR bias computationally, reads within Hamming distance 2 were collapsed, and singletons that could not be merged were discarded. By aligning reads against IMGT, V, D and J genes, CDR3 length, and insertions or deletions at six rearrangement sites were assigned. Within each subset, clonotype counts were normalized to the number of sorted cells before true diversity and Gini coefficients were calculated with the tcR R package. The overlap coefficient, calculated on TCRB nucleotide sequences, was used to measure repertoire sharing. Out-of-frame TCRB sequences from naive cells were analyzed as a proxy for the pre-selection repertoire. In its TCRdb copy, this immuneACCESS table keeps in-frame sequences only and misses some clones. Where compared with another copy, unresolved V genes explain less than half of these, and the others have no known cause. Clonal size and the V and J genes are those of that table, whereas D and trimming came from the DNA. The sample table lists roughly 700,000 clones, roughly 13% of them with a count of one. Approximately 0.021% of the sample comes from the top ten.

Each donor gave one peripheral blood draw, averaging approximately 0.11 L, which was collected into heparinised tubes. Naive, central memory, regulatory and stem cell-like memory CD4+ T cells were sorted on a BD FACSAria II using a panel including CD45RO, CCR7, CD25, CD127, CD95 and CD27. Every sorted population had a purity above 95%. PBMCs were separated immediately by Lymphoprep density gradient centrifugation and were stained directly, without being cultured. Samples were stained and sorted in pairs, with one healthy donor and one patient per experiment, so that batch effects were minimized. The sequenced material came from naive CD4+ T cells from blood. Per the publication, the cell subset or site label means: true naive CD4+ T cells. The TCR originated in a man between 18 and 29 years old with type 1 diabetes. The chain uses TRBV10-3 and TRBJ2-1, with the D gene uncertain. The CDR3 amino acid sequence is: CATHPFGDHEQFF. The DNA sequence reads TGTGCCACCCATCCCTTTGGCGACCATGAGCAGTTCTTC.